One and the same sample provided the 15 T cell receptor beta chains below, sequenced in a study of T cell repertoires in cytomegalovirus infection. TCRdb itself ran the reads through MiXCR, one entry per CDR3 protein. The data show about 310,000 distinct CDR3 sequences, about 8.8% seen once. Material for sequencing was PBMCs. All receptors derive from a human donor in good health (CMV status not recorded). Some clones in this sample may be carry-over from other donors' samples.

This clonotype was detected many times. The V gene is TRBV12-3 or TRBV12-4, the J gene TRBJ1-2; unclear D gene. The CDR3 is 15 residues long. V was pared by 6 bases and J by 4 bases, with 18 bases between. CDR3 sequence: CASRSLEGSGYGYTF. The CDR3 nucleotides read TGTGCCAGCAGATCCCTTGAAGGGTCAGGCTATGGCTACACCTTC.

This clonotype was detected many times. The V and J genes are TRBV2 and TRBJ2-6; 7 nucleotides agree with TRBD1. Per the germline V gene, CDR1 is SNHLY and CDR2 is FYNNEI. V was clipped by 10 bases and J by 4 bases; unmatched bases: 7. The CDR3 consists of 14 residues. The CDR3 DNA reads TGTGCCACCCGACAGGGCTCCGGGGCCAACGTCCTGACTTTC. It encodes CATRQGSGANVLTF.

This clonotype was seen ten or more times. The chain has TRBV11-2 and TRBJ2-1; D possibly corresponds to TRBD1 (6 bases). There are 13 residues in the CDR3. The V end lost 2 bases, the J end lost 5 bases, and 7 bases lay between the germline ends. Germline CDR1 reads SGHAT; CDR2 reads FQNNGV. This CDR3 reads CASSLRTDNEQFF. In DNA form, the CDR3 reads TGTGCCAGCAGCTTACGGACAGACAATGAGCAGTTCTTC.

The sample holds many counts of this clonotype. V is TRBV7-2 and J is TRBJ2-3; D unclear. V lost 1 base and J lost 6, with 8 bases in between. In germline, CDR1 is SGHTA, CDR2 FQGNSA. CDR3 length equals 13 residues. The CDR3 region has the DNA TGTGCCAGCAGCTTAGGAGGTCCCGATACGCAGTATTTT. Its protein product is CASSLGGPDTQYF.

The rearrangement uses TRBV29-1 and TRBJ1-2; D is unclear. V was pared by 5 bases and J by 6 bases, with 16 bases between. CDR1 is SQVTM and CDR2 is ANQGSEA in the germline V gene. The CDR3 contains 13 residues. CDR3 DNA: TGCAGCGTTTGGGCGGGTTTTGGGGATGGCTACACCTTC. This sequence encodes CSVWAGFGDGYTF. Looking up the rest from reference TRBV29-1 and TRBJ1-2 gives the full variable domain: SAVISQKPSRDICQRGTSLTIQCQVDSQVTMMFWYRQQPGQSLTLIATANQGSEATYESGFVIDKFPISRPNLTFSTLTVSNMSPEDSSIYLCSVWAGFGDGYTFGSGTRLTVV.

The chain couples TRBV10-3 to TRBJ1-1; weak D call: TRBD1 (6 bases). The V end lost 2 bases, the J end lost 5 bases, and 9 bases lay between the germline ends. The germline gives CDR1 ENHRY, CDR2 SYGVKD. The CDR3 sequence is 13 residues long. The CDR3 DNA reads TGTGCCATCAGTGAGGGGGGGCGGACTGAAGCTTTCTTT. Translation: CAISEGGRTEAFF.

The V and J genes are TRBV6-5 and TRBJ2-7; D is undetermined. This CDR3 region has 13 residues. Trimming took off 2 bases at V and 0 bases at J, with 5 bases between the two ends. The germline gives CDR1 MNHEY, CDR2 SVGAGI. CDR3 DNA: TGTGCCAGCAGTTACGCGCCCTCCTACGAGCAGTACTTC. Its protein product is CASSYAPSYEQYF.

This clonotype has at least ten counts. The J gene is TRBJ1-2, the V gene TRBV19; D remains ambiguous. V was pared by 7 bases and J by 7 bases, with 13 bases between. Per germline, CDR1 LNHDA and CDR2 SQIVND (reference sequence). The CDR3 is made up of 12 amino acids. The CDR3 region is CASIGSVAGYTF. The CDR3 coding sequence is TGTGCCAGTATCGGCTCGGTTGCTGGCTACACCTTC.

This clonotype was seen ten or more times. This chain joins TRBV19 and TRBJ1-5; 8 nucleotides agree with TRBD1. J lost 3 bases, V lost 1 base, and 5 bases had no gene match. Per germline, CDR1 LNHDA and CDR2 SQIVND (reference sequence). The CDR3 has 16 residues. The CDR3 DNA reads as TGTGCCAGTAGTATAGGCACAGGGGGGGACAATCAGCCCCAGCATTTT. It codes for CASSIGTGGDNQPQHF.

This clonotype was counted a few times. This chain connects TRBV28 to TRBJ2-1; 15 bases line up with TRBD2. From germline, CDR1 is MDHEN and CDR2 SYDVKM. V shed 6 bases, J shed 8 bases, and the junction held 17 bases outside the gene matches. This CDR3 is built from 19 residues. The CDR3 region is CASRIPPGLAGGISYEQFF. The CDR3 bases are TGTGCCAGCAGAATCCCTCCGGGACTAGCGGGGGGCATAAGTTATGAGCAGTTCTTC. The full variable domain, in which reference TRBV28 and TRBJ2-1 provide the parts outside the CDR3, is DVKVTQSSRYLVKRTGEKVFLECVQDMDHENMFWYRQDPGLGLRLIYFSYDVKMKEKGDIPEGYSVSREKKERFSLILESASTNQTSMYLCASRIPPGLAGGISYEQFFGPGTRLTVL.

This clonotype was seen ten or more times. V and J are TRBV7-6 and TRBJ2-2; D possibly corresponds to TRBD1 (6 bases). Germline CDR1 is SGHVS and CDR2 is FNYEAQ. The CDR3 is 14 amino acids. V shed 5 bases and J shed 5 bases, with 12 bases lying between them. The CDR3 here is CASSADSRTGELFF. As DNA, the CDR3 is TGTGCCAGCAGCGCGGACAGCCGTACCGGGGAGCTGTTTTTT.

This clonotype was seen many times. The V and J genes are TRBV7-6 and TRBJ2-7; 8 bases map to TRBD1. Germline V lookup: CDR1 SGHVS, CDR2 FNYEAQ. After removal of 1 base from V and 0 bases from J, the junction contained 5 bases not matched to a gene. The CDR3 runs 16 residues. The chain's CDR3 is CASSLGRQGSSYEQYF. DNA for the CDR3: TGTGCCAGCAGCTTAGGGCGACAGGGGAGCTCCTACGAGCAGTACTTC.

The chain joins TRBV28 to TRBJ1-5; D ambiguous. The CDR3 contains 13 residues. Looked up from germline, CDR1 is MDHEN and CDR2 is SYDVKM. The germline V and J ends were trimmed by 6 bases and 2 bases, with 8 bases remaining between them. CDR3 residues: CASSVRGNQPQHF. As DNA, the CDR3 is TGTGCCAGCAGCGTTCGGGGCAATCAGCCCCAGCATTTT.

V is TRBV6-5 and J is TRBJ1-1, with 8 positions matching TRBD1. The CDR3 has 15 residues. Germline V CDR1 and CDR2: MNHEY, SVGAGI. Trimming removed 2 bases from V and 5 bases from J; junction bases left unmatched: 7. The CDR3 reads CASSYEPTGATEAFF. The DNA for the CDR3 is TGTGCCAGCAGTTACGAGCCGACAGGGGCGACTGAAGCTTTCTTT.

This clonotype has a count of ten or more. The chain recombines TRBV5-5 with TRBJ1-1; D might be TRBD1 (5 bases). The CDR3 length is 13 residues. V was cut by 4 bases and J by 3 bases, with 10 bases left in between. Per germline, CDR1 SGHKS and CDR2 YYEKEE (reference sequence). CDR3 residues: CASSPWGYTEAFF. CDR3 nucleotide sequence: TGTGCCAGCAGCCCTTGGGGGTACACTGAAGCTTTCTTT.